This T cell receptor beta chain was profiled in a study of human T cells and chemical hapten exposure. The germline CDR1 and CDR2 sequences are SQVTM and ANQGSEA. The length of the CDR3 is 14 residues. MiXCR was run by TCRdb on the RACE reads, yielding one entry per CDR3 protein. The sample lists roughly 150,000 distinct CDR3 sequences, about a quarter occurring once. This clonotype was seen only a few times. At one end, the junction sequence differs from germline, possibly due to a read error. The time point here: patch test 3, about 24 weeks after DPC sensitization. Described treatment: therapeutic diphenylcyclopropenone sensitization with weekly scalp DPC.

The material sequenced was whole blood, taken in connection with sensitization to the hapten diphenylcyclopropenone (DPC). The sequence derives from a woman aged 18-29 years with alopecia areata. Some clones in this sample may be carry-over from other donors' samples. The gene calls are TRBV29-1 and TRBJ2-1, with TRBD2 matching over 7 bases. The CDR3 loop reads CSVEREGSFNEQFF. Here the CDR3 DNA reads TGCAGCGTTGAAAGGGAGGGGTCCTTCAATGAGCAGTTCTTC.